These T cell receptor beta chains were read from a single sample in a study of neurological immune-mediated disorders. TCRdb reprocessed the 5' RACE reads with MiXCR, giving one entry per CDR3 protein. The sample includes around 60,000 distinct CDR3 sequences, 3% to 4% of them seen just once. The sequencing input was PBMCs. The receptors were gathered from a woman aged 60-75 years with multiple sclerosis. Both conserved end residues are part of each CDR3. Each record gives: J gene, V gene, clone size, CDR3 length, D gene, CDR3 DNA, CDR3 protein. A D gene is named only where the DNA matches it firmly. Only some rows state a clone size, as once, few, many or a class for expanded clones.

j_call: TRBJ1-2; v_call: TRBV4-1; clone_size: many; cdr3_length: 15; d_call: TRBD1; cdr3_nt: TGCGCCAGCAGCCAAGATGACAGGGCTTACTATGGCTACACCTTC; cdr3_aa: CASSQDDRAYYGYTF
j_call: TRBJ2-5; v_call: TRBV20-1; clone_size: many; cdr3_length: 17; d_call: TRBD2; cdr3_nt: TGCAGTGCTAGACCACCTAGCGGGAGTCGCCTGGGGGAGACCCAGTACTTC; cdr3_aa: CSARPPSGSRLGETQYF
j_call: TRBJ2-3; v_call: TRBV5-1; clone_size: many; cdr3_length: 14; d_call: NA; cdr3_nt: TGCGCCAGCACCGGGCCCCTTAGCACAGATACGCAGTATTTT; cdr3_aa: CASTGPLSTDTQYF
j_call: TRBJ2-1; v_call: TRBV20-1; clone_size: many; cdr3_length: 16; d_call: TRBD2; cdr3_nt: TGCAGTGCTAGAGCGACTAGCGGGAGGGCCCGGGATGAGCAGTTCTTC; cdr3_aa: CSARATSGRARDEQFF
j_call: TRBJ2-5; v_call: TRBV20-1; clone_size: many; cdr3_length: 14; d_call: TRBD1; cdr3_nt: TGCAGTGCTAGAGTTCGACAGGGGACAGAGACCCAGTACTTC; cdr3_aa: CSARVRQGTETQYF
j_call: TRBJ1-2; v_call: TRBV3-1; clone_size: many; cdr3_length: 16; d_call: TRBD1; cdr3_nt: TGTGCCAGCAGACCGTCAGGGACAGGGGGGCTCTATGGCTACACCTTC; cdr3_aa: CASRPSGTGGLYGYTF
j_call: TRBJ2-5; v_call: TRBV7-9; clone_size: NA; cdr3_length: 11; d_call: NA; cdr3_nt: TGTGCCAGCATCGTGGGAGAGACCCAGTACTTC; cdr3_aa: CASIVGETQYF
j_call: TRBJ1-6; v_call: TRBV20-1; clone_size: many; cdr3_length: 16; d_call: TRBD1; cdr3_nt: TGCAGTGCTAGAGATGGGGACAGGGGGGATAATTCACCCCTCCACTTT; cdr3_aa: CSARDGDRGDNSPLHF
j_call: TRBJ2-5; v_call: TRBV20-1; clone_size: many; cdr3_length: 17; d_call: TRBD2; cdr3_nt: TGCAGTGCTAGTAAACTAGCGGGGGACCGAGGTGATGAGACCCAGTACTTC; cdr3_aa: CSASKLAGDRGDETQYF
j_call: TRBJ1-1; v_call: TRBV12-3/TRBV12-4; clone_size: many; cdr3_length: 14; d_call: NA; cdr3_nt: TGTGCCAGCAGTTTACCGGGGGGTGGCACTGAAGCTTTCTTT; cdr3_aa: CASSLPGGGTEAFF
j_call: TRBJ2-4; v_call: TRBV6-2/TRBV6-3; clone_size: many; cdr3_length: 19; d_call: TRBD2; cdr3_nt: TGTGCCAGCAGTTACAGAGGACTAGCGGGAGCTGTTTGGGAGGACATTCAGTACTTC; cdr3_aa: CASSYRGLAGAVWEDIQYF
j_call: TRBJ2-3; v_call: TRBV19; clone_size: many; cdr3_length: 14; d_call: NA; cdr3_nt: TGTACGGGCCCTTCGAAAAGGCTCAAAGATACGCAGTATTTT; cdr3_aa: CTGPSKRLKDTQYF
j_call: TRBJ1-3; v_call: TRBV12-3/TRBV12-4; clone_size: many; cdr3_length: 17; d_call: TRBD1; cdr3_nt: TGTGCCAGCAGTTTAAAGCTTTTGGGACAGATAGGAAACACCATATATTTT; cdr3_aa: CASSLKLLGQIGNTIYF
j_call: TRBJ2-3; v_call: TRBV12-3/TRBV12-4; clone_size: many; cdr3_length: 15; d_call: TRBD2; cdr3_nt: TGTGCCAGCAGTCTAGCGGGGGGGAGCACAGATACGCAGTATTTT; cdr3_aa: CASSLAGGSTDTQYF
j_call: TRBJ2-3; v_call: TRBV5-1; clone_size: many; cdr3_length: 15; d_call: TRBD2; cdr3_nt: TGCGCCAGCAGCCCCGGGACTAGTACGTCAGATACGCAGTATTTT; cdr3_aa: CASSPGTSTSDTQYF
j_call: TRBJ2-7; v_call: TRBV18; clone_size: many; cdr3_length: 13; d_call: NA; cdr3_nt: TGTGCCAGCTCACCTAACGCGGACTCAGAGCAGTACTTC; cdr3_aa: CASSPNADSEQYF
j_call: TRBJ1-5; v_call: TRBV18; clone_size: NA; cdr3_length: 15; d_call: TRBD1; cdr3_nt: TGTGCCAGCTCAGGACAGGCGAGAAGCAATAAGACCCAGAATTTT; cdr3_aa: CASSGQARSNKTQNF
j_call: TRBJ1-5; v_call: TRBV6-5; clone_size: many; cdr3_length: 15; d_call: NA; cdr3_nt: TGTGCCAGCAGTTACTCGTTAGGGTCAGGTCAGCCCCAGCATTTT; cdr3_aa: CASSYSLGSGQPQHF
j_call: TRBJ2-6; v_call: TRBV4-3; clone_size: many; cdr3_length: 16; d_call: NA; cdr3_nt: TGCGCCAGCAGCCCCGGAGGGGGGGCTGGGGCCAACGTCCTGACTTTC; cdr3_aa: CASSPGGGAGANVLTF
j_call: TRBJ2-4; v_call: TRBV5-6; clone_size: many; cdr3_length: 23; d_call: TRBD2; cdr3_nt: TGTGCCAGCAGCTTCCGACGGTTGGTGGGGACTAGCGGGGAGATCTTAGCCAAAAACATTCAGTACTTC; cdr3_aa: CASSFRRLVGTSGEILAKNIQYF
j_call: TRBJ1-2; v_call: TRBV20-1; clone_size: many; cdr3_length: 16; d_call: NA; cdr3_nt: TGCAGTGCTCCCGCTCCATCCAGGGGACTTAACTATGGCTACACCTTC; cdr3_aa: CSAPAPSRGLNYGYTF
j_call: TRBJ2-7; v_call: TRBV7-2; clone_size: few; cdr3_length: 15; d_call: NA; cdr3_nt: TGTGCCAGCAGTAGAGGAGAGGACGGCTCCTACGAGCAGTACTTC; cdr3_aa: CASSRGEDGSYEQYF
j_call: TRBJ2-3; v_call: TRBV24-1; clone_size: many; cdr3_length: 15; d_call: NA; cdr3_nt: TGTGCCACCAGTCCCTTCGGCGGGGGCACAGATACGCAGTATTTT; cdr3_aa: CATSPFGGGTDTQYF
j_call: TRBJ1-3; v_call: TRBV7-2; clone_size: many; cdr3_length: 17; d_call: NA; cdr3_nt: TGTGCCAGCAGCTTAGCGGGACACCCTATCTCTGGAAACACCATATATTTT; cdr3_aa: CASSLAGHPISGNTIYF